This section outlines one T cell receptor (beta chain) sequence together with its context. Antigen specificity is unknown. The data were obtained in a study of blood T cells in healthy people across ages. The study, taken as a whole, reports: The unsorted PBMCs prevented any conclusive comparison of naive versus antigen-experienced cells.

Then a second PCR, running about 6 to 12 cycles, was carried out with a sample-barcoded 5' primer and a J-beta primer mix. Researchers report that a template-switch adaptor with 12 random nucleotides tagged each cDNA molecule. TCRdb processed the 5' RACE reads anew with MiXCR; each CDR3 protein has one entry. The sample contains fewer than 950,000 distinct CDR3 sequences, about 48% of which appear only once. This CDR3 is 12 amino acids long. The germline CDR1 and CDR2 sequences are MDHEN and SYDVKM. V dropped 8 bases and J dropped 2 bases, with 8 bases sitting between them. This rearrangement joins TRBV28 to TRBJ2-3; no clear D gene. This TCR derives from a man older than 75 in good health. The sequenced material came from blood. The DNA for the CDR3 is TGTGCCAGCGCTCTTCTCACAGATACGCAGTATTTT. It codes for CASALLTDTQYF.